This T cell receptor beta chain derives from a study of T-cell memory formation after mild COVID-19. The CDR3 consists of 17 residues. Germline V gene sequence: CDR1 SGHTA, CDR2 FQGNSA. Trimming at V came to 5 bases and at J to 2 bases, leaving 8 bases not matched to a gene. TCRdb reprocessed the 5' RACE reads via MiXCR and lists one record per CDR3 protein. The table has around 300,000 distinct CDR3 sequences, 12% to 15% seen once. Sequenced material: PBMCs or a T cell subset sorted from them (not recorded which). This chain connects TRBV7-2 to TRBJ2-3; 12 bases are a match to TRBD2. The receptor was isolated from a man younger than 30 who had mild COVID-19 (a few samples of this study predate the infection). Cell type and time point are not known. DNA of the CDR3: TGTGCCAGCAGCCAGGATTGGACTAGCGGGGACACAGATACGCAGTATTTT. This codes for CASSQDWTSGDTDTQYF.